A selection of T cell receptor beta chains follows, all from one sample in a study of beta chain features in type 1 diabetes. TCRdb keeps only in-frame clones here, not all; method: immunoSEQ multiplex PCR. This table has about 170,000 clones, around 7.9% appearing once. Sequenced: central memory CD4+ T cells from blood. These receptors all come from a man aged 18 to 29 with type 1 diabetes. Both conserved end residues are part of each CDR3. A D gene is named only where the DNA matches it firmly. For some rows the clone size is stated as once, few or many, or as a class when expanded; others skip it.

TRBJ2-5	TRBV6-1	few	TRBD1	CASSAGTGVQETQYF	TGTGCCAGCAGTGCTGGGACAGGAGTACAAGAGACCCAGTACTTC
TRBJ1-5	TRBV2	NA	NA	CASSGAGAGGAGQPQHF	TGTGCCAGCAGTGGGGCGGGTGCGGGGGGCGCGGGACAGCCCCAGCATTTT
TRBJ2-7	TRBV19	few	NA	CASSPQGSYEQYF	TGTGCCAGTAGTCCACAGGGTTCCTACGAGCAGTACTTC
TRBJ1-4	TRBV4-3	few	TRBD1	CASSHDPDRGNEKLFF	TGCGCCAGCAGCCACGATCCTGACAGGGGGAATGAAAAACTGTTTTTT
TRBJ1-2	TRBV27	few	TRBD1	CASRRDRSNYGYTF	TGTGCCAGCAGACGGGACAGATCTAACTATGGCTACACCTTC
TRBJ2-4	TRBV6-5	NA	NA	CASSPWGRWKNIQYF	TGTGCCAGCAGCCCGTGGGGGCGGTGGAAAAACATTCAGTACTTC
TRBJ2-5	TRBV7-2	few	TRBD1	CASSDNRGDRETQYF	TGTGCCAGCAGCGATAACAGGGGGGACAGAGAGACCCAGTACTTC
TRBJ1-2	TRBV5-1	few	NA	CASSLDRYGYTF	TGCGCCAGCAGCTTAGACAGATATGGCTACACCTTC
TRBJ1-5	TRBV27	once	TRBD1	CASRRSLQGNQPQHF	TGTGCCAGCAGACGTAGCTTACAGGGGAATCAGCCCCAGCATTTT
TRBJ1-2	TRBV30	few	TRBD1	CAWSVLGTGRTNYGYTF	TGTGCCTGGAGTGTCCTCGGGACAGGGAGAACCAACTATGGCTACACCTTC
TRBJ2-6	TRBV6-1	NA	NA	CASSQSGGANVLTF	TGTGCCAGCAGCCAATCAGGAGGGGCCAACGTCCTGACTTTC
TRBJ1-2	TRBV7-9	few	NA	CASSSQTAGYTF	TGTGCCAGCAGCTCGCAGACAGCCGGCTACACCTTC
TRBJ2-3	TRBV7-2	medium-sized	NA	CASSLVGGTDTQYF	TGTGCCAGCAGCTTAGTCGGCGGGACAGATACGCAGTATTTT
TRBJ1-2	TRBV19	NA	NA	CASSPEGSNYGYTF	TGTGCCAGTAGTCCTGAGGGAAGTAACTATGGCTACACCTTC
TRBJ2-6	TRBV4-3	many	NA	CASSLGASSGANVLTF	TGCGCCAGTAGTCTGGGGGCTTCCTCTGGGGCCAACGTCCTGACTTTC
TRBJ2-7	TRBV15	NA	NA	CATSRDGHEQYF	TGTGCCACCAGCAGAGATGGGCACGAGCAGTACTTC
TRBJ1-1	TRBV18	few	NA	CASSPDSVNTEAFF	TGTGCCAGCTCACCGGACAGTGTGAACACTGAAGCTTTCTTT
TRBJ2-1	TRBV19	NA	NA	CASMYFGEQFF	TGTGCCAGTATGTACTTCGGGGAGCAGTTCTTC